Each of the 13 T cell receptor beta chains below was sequenced from the same sample in a study of post-analysis software for immune sequencing data. General study findings and limits: About 5 TRBV segments were more frequent in patients than controls; TRBV5-6, TRBV5-1 and TRBV20-1 belonged to this group.

The TCR beta cDNA libraries contained unique molecular identifiers. TCRdb independently ran MiXCR on the PCR reads; one entry per CDR3 protein. This sample has about 380,000 distinct CDR3 sequences, with around 37% found just once. Antigens of these TCRs are unknown. Sequencing was carried out using blood. The source of these receptors is a girl aged 10-17 years with multiple sclerosis.

This clonotype was counted only a few times. The V call is TRBV20-1, the J call TRBJ2-5; TRBD2 agrees at 8 bases. Germline trimming cut 0 bases from V and 2 bases from J; bases unmatched to any gene: 5. Germline CDR1 is DFQATT and CDR2 is SNEGSKA (reference sequence). The CDR3 totals 15 residues. The CDR3 sequence: CSARDPAGEQETQYF. Here the CDR3 DNA reads TGCAGTGCTAGAGACCCAGCGGGGGAACAAGAGACCCAGTACTTC.

The chain uses TRBV28 and TRBJ2-7; TRBD2 aligns across 9 bases. The CDR3 totals 16 residues. V lost 7 bases to trimming and J lost 0 bases; unmatched junction nucleotides: 10. CDR1 is MDHEN, CDR2 SYDVKM, per germline. CDR3 coding DNA: TGTGCCAGCACGAAAGCGGGGGGATATCTCTCCTACGAGCAGTACTTC. Encoded protein: CASTKAGGYLSYEQYF.

This clonotype was detected a few times. The chain carries TRBV30 and TRBJ1-2; D is uncertain. This CDR3 has 17 residues. Trimming shortened V by 2 bases and J by 0 bases, and 19 bases separated the two germline ends. CDR1 and CDR2 from the germline V gene are GTSNPN and SVGIG (reference sequence). The CDR3 sequence: CAWSYFRQARSNYGYTF. The CDR3 coding sequence is TGTGCCTGGAGTTATTTTAGGCAGGCCCGATCTAACTATGGCTACACCTTC. Filled out from reference TRBV30 and TRBJ1-2, the complete variable domain reads SQTIHQWPATLVQPVGSPLSLECTVEGTSNPNLYWYRQAAGRGLQLLFYSVGIGQISSEVPQNLSASRPQDRQFILSSKKLLLSDSGFYLCAWSYFRQARSNYGYTFGSGTRLTVV.

The chain employs TRBV6-5 and TRBJ1-2; 9 nucleotides match TRBD1. The CDR3 is 16 residues long. Looked up from germline, CDR1 is MNHEY and CDR2 is SVGAGI. V lost 2 bases to trimming and J lost 3 bases; unmatched junction nucleotides: 7. CDR3 nucleotide sequence: TGTGCCAGCAGTTACGCCGACAGGGGGGGCTACTATGGCTACACCTTC. This codes for CASSYADRGGYYGYTF.

As to this clonotype: The conserved final phenylalanine or tryptophan is absent from the CDR3, which likely points to a read error. The chain's CDR3 is CASSEMISSYNSPLHV. Here the CDR3 DNA reads TGTGCCAGCAGTGAAATGATTAGCTCCTATAATTCACCCCTCCACGTT. V is TRBV6-1 and J is TRBJ1-6; D not certain. The V gene lost 2 bases and the J gene lost 0 bases, with 8 bases spanning the gap. Per germline, CDR1 MNHNS and CDR2 SASEGT. The CDR3 is made up of 16 amino acids.

The gene calls are TRBV6-1 and TRBJ2-1; TRBD1 or TRBD2 may be the D gene (6 bases each). The germline V and J ends were trimmed by 2 bases and 9 bases, with 26 bases remaining between them. The CDR3 totals 18 residues. CDR1 MNHNS and CDR2 SASEGT come from the germline V gene. In DNA, the CDR3 is TGTGCCAGCAGTGAAATCCCATCGGGTGGGGGCTTGCGGGGTGAGCAGTTCTTC. This encodes CASSEIPSGGGLRGEQFF.

The chain joins TRBV20-1 to TRBJ1-2, with D possibly matching TRBD1 (5 bases). The CDR3 spans 13 residues. The germline V and J ends were trimmed by 0 bases and 5 bases, with 10 bases remaining between them. The germline CDR1 and CDR2 sequences are DFQATT and SNEGSKA (reference sequence). CDR3 DNA sequence: TGCAGTGCTAGAGATCGCAGGGATTATGGCTACACCTTC. Its translation: CSARDRRDYGYTF.

As to this clonotype: The missing conserved phenylalanine or tryptophan at the end of this CDR3 makes a read error likely. The DNA is left out, because the CDR3 cannot be placed on it with certainty; the CDR3 is given as TCRdb lists it. V usage is TRBV18 and J usage is TRBJ2-7; the table's D gene call, TRBD1, was not cross checked with the DNA. The CDR3 is 13 amino acids in total, end residues counted. CDR1 is KGHSH and CDR2 is LQKENI in the germline V gene. The CDR3 sequence is CASSRRTGLRAVL.

This clonotype was observed a few times. This chain uses TRBV4-1 with TRBJ2-7; D unresolved. The CDR3 extends over 15 amino acids. Trimming took off 4 bases at V and 2 bases at J, with 15 bases between the two ends. Per germline, CDR1 MGHRA and CDR2 YSYEKL. The CDR3: CASSRMSPGAYEQYF. CDR3 bases: TGCGCCAGCAGCCGCATGTCGCCCGGAGCCTACGAGCAGTACTTC.

This clonotype was seen more than once but under ten times. The chain joins TRBV13 to TRBJ2-7, with D unresolved. CDR3 length: 12 residues. V lost 4 bases to trimming and J lost 4 bases, with 8 bases between them. CDR1 is PRHDT, CDR2 FYEKMQ, per germline (reference sequence). The CDR3 here is CASSSLRYEQYF. The CDR3 bases are TGTGCCAGCAGCTCCCTTCGGTACGAGCAGTACTTC.

The chain recombines TRBV5-1 with TRBJ2-5; no firm D call. Germline CDR1 is SGHRS and CDR2 is YFSETQ. Trimming shortened V by 3 bases and J by 5 bases, and 14 bases separated the two germline ends. The CDR3 covers 14 residues. The CDR3 here is CASSSLTLGETQYF. CDR3 coding DNA: TGCGCCAGCAGCTCACTGACTCTAGGGGAGACCCAGTACTTC.

V is TRBV7-2 and J is TRBJ2-1; D is perhaps TRBD2 (7 bases). Germline lookup yields CDR1 SGHTA and CDR2 FQGNSA. V was cut by 1 base and J by 10 bases, with 11 bases left in between. The CDR3 runs to 13 residues. The CDR3 here is CASSLGGGSEQFF. The CDR3 nucleotides read TGTGCCAGCAGCTTAGGGGGGGGCAGCGAGCAGTTCTTC. The full variable domain, in which reference TRBV7-2 and TRBJ2-1 provide the parts outside the CDR3, is GAGVSQSPSNKVTEKGKDVELRCDPISGHTALYWYRQSLGQGLEFLIYFQGNSAPDKSGLPSDRFSAERTGGSVSTLTIQRTQQEDSAVYLCASSLGGGSEQFFGPGTRLTVL.

V and J are TRBV20-1 and TRBJ2-7; D remains ambiguous. The germline V gene encodes CDR1 DFQATT and CDR2 SNEGSKA (reference sequence). Trimming stripped 0 bases from V and 0 bases from J, with 6 bases between. This CDR3 contains 13 residues. The CDR3 bases are TGCAGTGCTAGAGATCGGACCTCCTACGAGCAGTACTTC. Its protein product is CSARDRTSYEQYF.